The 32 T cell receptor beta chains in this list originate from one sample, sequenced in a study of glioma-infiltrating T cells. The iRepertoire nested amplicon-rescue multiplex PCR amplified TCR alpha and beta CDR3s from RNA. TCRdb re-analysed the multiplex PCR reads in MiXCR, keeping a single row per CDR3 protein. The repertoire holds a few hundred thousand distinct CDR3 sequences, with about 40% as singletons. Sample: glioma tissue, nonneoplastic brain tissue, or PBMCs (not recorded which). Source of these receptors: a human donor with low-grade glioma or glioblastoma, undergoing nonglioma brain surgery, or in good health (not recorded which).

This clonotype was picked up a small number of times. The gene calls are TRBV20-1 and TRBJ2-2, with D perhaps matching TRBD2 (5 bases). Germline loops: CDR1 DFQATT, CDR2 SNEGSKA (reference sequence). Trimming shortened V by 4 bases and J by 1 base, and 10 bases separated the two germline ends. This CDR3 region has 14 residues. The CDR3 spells CSAKAAVNTGELFF. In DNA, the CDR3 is TGCAGTGCTAAGGCAGCGGTGAACACCGGGGAGCTGTTTTTT.

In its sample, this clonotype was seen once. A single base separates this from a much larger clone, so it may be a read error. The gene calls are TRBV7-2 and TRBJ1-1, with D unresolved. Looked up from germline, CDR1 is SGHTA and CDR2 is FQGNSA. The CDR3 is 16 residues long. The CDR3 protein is CASSQVRSLENTKAFF. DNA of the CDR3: TGTGCCAGCAGCCAAGTTCGTTCGTTGGAGAACACTAAAGCTTTCTTT.

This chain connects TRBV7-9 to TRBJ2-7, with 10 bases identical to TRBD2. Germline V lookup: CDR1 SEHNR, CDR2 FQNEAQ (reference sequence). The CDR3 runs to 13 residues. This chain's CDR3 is CAGSRTSGYEQYF. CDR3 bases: TGTGCTGGGTCGAGGACTAGCGGCTACGAGCAGTACTTC.

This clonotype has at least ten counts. The CDR3 nucleotides are TGTGCCAGCAGTTTATTAAGTGGAGCGGGAGGTAACTACGAGCAGTACTTC. The encoded protein is CASSLLSGAGGNYEQYF. This chain links TRBV27 with TRBJ2-7; 9 positions match TRBD2. Germline V gives CDR1 MNHEY, CDR2 SMNVEV (reference sequence). V lost 1 base, J lost 3 bases, and 10 bases stayed unmatched. The CDR3 runs 17 residues.

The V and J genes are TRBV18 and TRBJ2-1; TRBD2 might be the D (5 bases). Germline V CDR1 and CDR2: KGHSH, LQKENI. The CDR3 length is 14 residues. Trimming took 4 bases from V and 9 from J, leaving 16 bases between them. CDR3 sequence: CASSLLGARGEQFF. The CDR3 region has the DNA TGTGCCAGCTCACTTCTAGGTGCCCGGGGTGAGCAGTTCTTC.

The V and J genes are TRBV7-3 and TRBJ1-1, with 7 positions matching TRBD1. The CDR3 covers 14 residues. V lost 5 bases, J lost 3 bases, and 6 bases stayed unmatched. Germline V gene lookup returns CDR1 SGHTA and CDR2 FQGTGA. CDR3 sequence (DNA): TGTGCCAGCAGCGTACAGGGGAGGGACACTGAAGCTTTCTTT. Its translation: CASSVQGRDTEAFF. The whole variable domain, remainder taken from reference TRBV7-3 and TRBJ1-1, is GAGVSQTPSNKVTEKGKYVELRCDPISGHTALYWYRQSLGQGPEFLIYFQGTGAADDSGLPNDRFFAVRPEGSVSTLKIQRTERGDSAVYLCASSVQGRDTEAFFGQGTRLTVV.

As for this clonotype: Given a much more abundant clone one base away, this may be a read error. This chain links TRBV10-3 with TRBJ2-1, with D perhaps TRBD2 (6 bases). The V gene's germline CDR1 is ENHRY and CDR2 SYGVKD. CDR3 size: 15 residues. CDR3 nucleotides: TGTGCCATCAGTGAGTCTCGGGAGTGGAACAATAAGCAGTTCTTC. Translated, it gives CAISESREWNNKQFF.

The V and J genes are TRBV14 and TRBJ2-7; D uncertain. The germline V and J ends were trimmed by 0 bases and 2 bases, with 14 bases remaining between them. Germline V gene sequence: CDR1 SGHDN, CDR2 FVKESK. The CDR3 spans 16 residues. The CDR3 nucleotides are TGTGCCAGCAGCCAAGATGCCAGCGAAAGGACCTACGAGCAGTACTTC. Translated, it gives CASSQDASERTYEQYF.

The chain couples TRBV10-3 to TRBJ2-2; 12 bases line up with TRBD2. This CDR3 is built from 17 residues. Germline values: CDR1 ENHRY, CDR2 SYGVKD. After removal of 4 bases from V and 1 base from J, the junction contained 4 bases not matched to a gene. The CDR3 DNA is TGTGCCATCAGTGGGGCTAGCGGGAGGGAGAACACCGGGGAGCTGTTTTTT. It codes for CAISGASGRENTGELFF.

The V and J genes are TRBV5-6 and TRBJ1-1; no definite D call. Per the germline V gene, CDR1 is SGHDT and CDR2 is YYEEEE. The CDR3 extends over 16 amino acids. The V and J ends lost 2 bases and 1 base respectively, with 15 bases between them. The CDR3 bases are TGTGCCAGCAGCTTCCCCTCTGCAGGATCGAACACTGAAGCTTTCTTT. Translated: CASSFPSAGSNTEAFF.

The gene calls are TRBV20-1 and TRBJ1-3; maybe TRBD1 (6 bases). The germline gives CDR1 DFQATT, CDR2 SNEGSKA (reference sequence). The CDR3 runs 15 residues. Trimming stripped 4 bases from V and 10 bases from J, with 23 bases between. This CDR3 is CSAKESRQGLKTIYF. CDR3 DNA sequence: TGCAGTGCTAAGGAGTCACGGCAGGGGTTGAAAACCATATATTTT.

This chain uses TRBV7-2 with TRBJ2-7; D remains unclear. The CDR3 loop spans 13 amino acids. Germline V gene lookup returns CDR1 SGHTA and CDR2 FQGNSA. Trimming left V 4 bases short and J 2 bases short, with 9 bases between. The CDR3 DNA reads TGTGCCAGCAGCTCTAGAAAGACCTACGAGCAGTACTTC. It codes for CASSSRKTYEQYF.

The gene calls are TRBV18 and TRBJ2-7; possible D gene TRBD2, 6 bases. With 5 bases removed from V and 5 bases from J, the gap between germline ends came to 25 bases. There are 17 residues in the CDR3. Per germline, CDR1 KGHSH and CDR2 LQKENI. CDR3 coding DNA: TGTGCCAGCTCAGATATCAGGGCCATTTGGGAGGTGCACGAGCAGTACTTC. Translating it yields CASSDIRAIWEVHEQYF.

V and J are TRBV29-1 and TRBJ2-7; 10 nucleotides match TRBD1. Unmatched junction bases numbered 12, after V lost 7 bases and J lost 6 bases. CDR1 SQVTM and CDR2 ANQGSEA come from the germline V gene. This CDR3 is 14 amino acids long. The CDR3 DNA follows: TGCAGCGCCTCCGGGACAGGGGAGGCAGGCGAGCAGTACTTC. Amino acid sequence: CSASGTGEAGEQYF.

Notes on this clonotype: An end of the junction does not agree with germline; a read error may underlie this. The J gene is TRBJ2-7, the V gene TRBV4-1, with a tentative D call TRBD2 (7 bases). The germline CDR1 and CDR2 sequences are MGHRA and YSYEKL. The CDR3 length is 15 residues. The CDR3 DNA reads TGCGCCAGCAGCCATTTGTCGGGGGGCGGCTACGACCAGTACTTC. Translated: CASSHLSGGGYDQYF.

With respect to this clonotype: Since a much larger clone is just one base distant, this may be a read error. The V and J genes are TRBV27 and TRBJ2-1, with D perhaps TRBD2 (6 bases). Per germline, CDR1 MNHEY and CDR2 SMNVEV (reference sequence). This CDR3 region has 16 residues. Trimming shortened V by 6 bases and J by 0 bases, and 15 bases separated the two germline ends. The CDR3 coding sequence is TGTGCCAGCAGCACAGGAGGGCCTCACTCCTACAATGAGCAGTTCTTC. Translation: CASSTGGPHSYNEQFF.

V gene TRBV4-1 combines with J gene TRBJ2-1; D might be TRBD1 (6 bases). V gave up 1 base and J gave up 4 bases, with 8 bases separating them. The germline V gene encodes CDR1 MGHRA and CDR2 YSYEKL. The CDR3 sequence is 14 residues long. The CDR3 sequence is CASSQAGTYNEQFF. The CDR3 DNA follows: TGCGCCAGCAGCCAAGCCGGGACATACAATGAGCAGTTCTTC.

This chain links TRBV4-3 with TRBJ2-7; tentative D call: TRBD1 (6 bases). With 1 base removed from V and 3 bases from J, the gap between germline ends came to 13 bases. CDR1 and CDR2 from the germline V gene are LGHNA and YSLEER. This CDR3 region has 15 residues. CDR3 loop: CASSQGWGQVYEQYF. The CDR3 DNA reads TGCGCCAGCAGCCAAGGCTGGGGACAAGTCTACGAGCAGTACTTC.

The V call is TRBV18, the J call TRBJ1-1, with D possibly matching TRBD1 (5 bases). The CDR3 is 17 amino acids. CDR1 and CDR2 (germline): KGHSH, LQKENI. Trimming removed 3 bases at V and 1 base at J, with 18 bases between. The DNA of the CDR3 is TGTGCCAGCTCACCGGGGGTCTGGCTGAGGCGGAACACTGAAGCTTTCTTT. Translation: CASSPGVWLRRNTEAFF.

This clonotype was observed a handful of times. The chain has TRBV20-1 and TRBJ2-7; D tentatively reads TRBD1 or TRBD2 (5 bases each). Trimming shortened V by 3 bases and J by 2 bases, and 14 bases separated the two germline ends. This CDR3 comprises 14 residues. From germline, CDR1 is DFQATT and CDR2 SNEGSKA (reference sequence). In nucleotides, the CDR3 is TGCAGTGCTAGGAGGGCCGGGACGCCCTACGAGCAGTACTTC. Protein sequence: CSARRAGTPYEQYF.

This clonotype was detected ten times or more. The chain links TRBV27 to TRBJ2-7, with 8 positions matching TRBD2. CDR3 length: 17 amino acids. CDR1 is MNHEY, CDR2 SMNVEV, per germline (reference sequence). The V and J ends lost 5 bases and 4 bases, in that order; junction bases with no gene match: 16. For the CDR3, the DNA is TGTGCCAGCAGTCCCTCCGCGGGGGGTCCGGGGATATACGAGCAGTACTTC. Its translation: CASSPSAGGPGIYEQYF.

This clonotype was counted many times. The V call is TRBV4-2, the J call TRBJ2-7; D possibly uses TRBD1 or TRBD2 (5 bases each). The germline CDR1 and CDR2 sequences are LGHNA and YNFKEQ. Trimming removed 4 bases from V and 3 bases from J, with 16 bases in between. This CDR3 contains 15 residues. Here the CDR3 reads CASSRAGTYNYEQYF. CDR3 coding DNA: TGTGCCAGCAGCCGCGCCGGGACCTACAACTACGAGCAGTACTTC.

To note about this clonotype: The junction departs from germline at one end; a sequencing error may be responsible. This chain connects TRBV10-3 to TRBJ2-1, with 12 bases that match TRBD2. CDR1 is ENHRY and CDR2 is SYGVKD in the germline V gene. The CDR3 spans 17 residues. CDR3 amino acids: CATSAASGRASYNEQFF. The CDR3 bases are TGTGCCACCAGTGCGGCTAGCGGGAGGGCCTCGTACAATGAGCAGTTCTTC.

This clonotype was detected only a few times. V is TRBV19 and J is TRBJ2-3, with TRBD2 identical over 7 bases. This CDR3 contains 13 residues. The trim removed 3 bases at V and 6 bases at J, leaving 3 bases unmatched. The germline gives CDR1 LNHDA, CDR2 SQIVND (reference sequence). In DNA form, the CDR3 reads TGTGCCAGTAGTATGGGAGGGGTTGATACGCAGTATTTT. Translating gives CASSMGGVDTQYF.

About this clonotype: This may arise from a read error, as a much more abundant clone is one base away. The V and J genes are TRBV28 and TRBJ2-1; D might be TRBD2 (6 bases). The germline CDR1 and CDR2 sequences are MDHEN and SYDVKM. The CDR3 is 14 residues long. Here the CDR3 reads CARSLGFREDEQFF. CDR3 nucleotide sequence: TGTGCCAGGAGTTTAGGTTTCAGGGAGGATGAGCAGTTCTTC.

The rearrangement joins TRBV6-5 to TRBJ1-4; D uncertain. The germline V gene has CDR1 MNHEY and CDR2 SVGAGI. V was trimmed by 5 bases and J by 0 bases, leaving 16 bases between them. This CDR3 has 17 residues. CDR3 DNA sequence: TGTGCCAGCAGTACAAACCCAAAGGGAACAACTAATGAAAAACTGTTTTTT. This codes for CASSTNPKGTTNEKLFF.

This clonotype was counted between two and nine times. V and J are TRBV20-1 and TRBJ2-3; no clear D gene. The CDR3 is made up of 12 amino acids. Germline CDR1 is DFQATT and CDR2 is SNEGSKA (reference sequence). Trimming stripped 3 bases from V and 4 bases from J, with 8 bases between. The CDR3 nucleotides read TGCAGTGCTAGGTCCCTCTCAGATACGCAGTATTTT. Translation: CSARSLSDTQYF.

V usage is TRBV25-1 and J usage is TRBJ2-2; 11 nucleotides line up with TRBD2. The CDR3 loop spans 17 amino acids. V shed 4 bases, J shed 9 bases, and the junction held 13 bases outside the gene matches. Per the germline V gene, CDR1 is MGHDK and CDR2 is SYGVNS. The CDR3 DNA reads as TGTGCCAGCAGTGTCAGGACTAGCGGGTTTATTTCCAGGGAGCTGTTTTTT. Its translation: CASSVRTSGFISRELFF.

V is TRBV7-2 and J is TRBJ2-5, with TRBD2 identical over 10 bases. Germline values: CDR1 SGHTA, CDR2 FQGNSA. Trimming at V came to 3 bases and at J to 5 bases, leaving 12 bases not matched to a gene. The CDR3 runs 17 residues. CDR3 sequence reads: CASSLGGLAGVRETQYF. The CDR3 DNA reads TGTGCCAGCAGCTTGGGCGGGCTAGCGGGAGTGAGGGAGACCCAGTACTTC.

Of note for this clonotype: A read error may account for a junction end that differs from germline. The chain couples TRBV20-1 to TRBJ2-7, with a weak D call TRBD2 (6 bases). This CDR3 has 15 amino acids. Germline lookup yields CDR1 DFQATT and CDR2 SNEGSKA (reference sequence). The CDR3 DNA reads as TGCAGTGCTAGAGATTGGCGGGGTAGCTCCTACAAGCAGTACTTC. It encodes CSARDWRGSSYKQYF.

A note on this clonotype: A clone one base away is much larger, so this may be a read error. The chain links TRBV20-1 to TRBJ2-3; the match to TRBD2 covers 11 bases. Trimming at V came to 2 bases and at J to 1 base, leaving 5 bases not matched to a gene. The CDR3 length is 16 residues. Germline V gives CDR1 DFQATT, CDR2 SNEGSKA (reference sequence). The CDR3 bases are TGCAGTGCTAGAAGACTAGCGGGACATCGCACAGATACGCAGTATTTT. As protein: CSARRLAGHRTDTQYF.

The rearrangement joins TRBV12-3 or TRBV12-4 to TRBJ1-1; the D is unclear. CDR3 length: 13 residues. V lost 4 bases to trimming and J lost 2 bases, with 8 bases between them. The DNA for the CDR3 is TGTGCCAGCAGTTCCACACCTAACACTGAAGCTTTCTTT. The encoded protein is CASSSTPNTEAFF.